Listed here is a single TCR beta chain. This sample was taken from a study of response to subunit inactivated influenza vaccine. There are 15 residues in the CDR3. Looked up from germline, CDR1 is DFQATT and CDR2 is SNEGSKA (reference sequence). V was shortened by 1 base and J by 2 bases, with 14 bases between the two germline ends. TCRdb re-derived calls from the RT-PCR reads in MiXCR, one entry per CDR3 protein. The data hold about 520,000 distinct CDR3 sequences, with approximately 7.8% observed a single time. Sample: PBMCs from blood, taken around 2 years after vaccination. This TCR came from a man aged 50 to 69 who received an inactivated influenza vaccine. The V and J genes are TRBV20-1 and TRBJ2-5; D is tentatively TRBD1 or TRBD2 (5 bases each). The CDR3, as DNA: TGCAGTGCTAGAGGGGACCGGACTGGGCAAGAGACCCAGTACTTC. Protein: CSARGDRTGQETQYF.